The T cell receptor (beta chain) described here comes from a study of shared clonotypes between healthy human individuals. Study details: The donor group consisted of two women and three men, aged 18 to 49. The study's findings and limits: Investigators expected sequencing depth to affect clonotype sharing among donors.

As to this clone: Its antigen is unidentified.

This CDR3 has 15 amino acids. Germline values: CDR1 SGHRS, CDR2 YFSETQ. V was clipped by 1 base and J by 8 bases; unmatched bases: 8. Across several immunoSEQ plates, the genomic DNA of each subset was split evenly. Sequenced by immunoSEQ multiplex PCR; TCRdb stores in-frame clones only, minus some. The table shows about 1 million clones, with roughly 70% occurring only once. Sequencing input: memory CD4+ T cells sorted from blood. Subset here: CD45RA-negative fraction. This TCR came from a man between 18 and 35 years old in good health. The chain is built from TRBV5-1 and TRBJ2-1; 8 positions agree with TRBD2. The CDR3 reads CASSLNPGGLDEQFF. The CDR3 nucleotides are TGCGCCAGCAGCTTGAATCCGGGGGGGCTCGATGAGCAGTTCTTC.